The rows below give T cell receptor beta chains drawn from one sample of a study of tumor-infiltrating lymphocytes in primary liver carcinoma. TCRdb used MiXCR to reprocess the multiplex PCR reads, holding one entry per CDR3 protein. Seen here are about 99,000 distinct CDR3 sequences, almost 70% observed once, and the top ten hold over 9%. Material for sequencing was liver tumor tissue from sampling region 5. The receptor source for this set is a woman aged 60-75 years with primary liver carcinoma and hepatitis B virus infection. Each CDR3 is given with its conserved first and last residue. Each record gives: CDR3 protein, CDR3 DNA, J gene, V gene, D gene, clone size. D genes are given only for firm matches. Some rows have no size entry. The others give once, few or many, or a class for an expanded clone.

cdr3_aa: CAWSVLGTGANVLTF
cdr3_nt: TGTGCCTGGAGTGTATTGGGAACTGGGGCCAACGTCCTGACTTTC
j_call: TRBJ2-6
v_call: TRBV30
d_call: .
clone_size: few

cdr3_aa: CASSHGTSVEYEQYF
cdr3_nt: TGTGCCAGCAGCCATGGGACTAGCGTAGAATACGAGCAGTACTTC
j_call: TRBJ2-7
v_call: TRBV4-2
d_call: TRBD2
clone_size: .

cdr3_aa: CASNESAGDQETQYF
cdr3_nt: TGTGCCAGCAATGAATCGGCAGGGGATCAAGAGACCCAGTACTTC
j_call: TRBJ2-5
v_call: TRBV6-1
d_call: .
clone_size: few

cdr3_aa: CASSLEYQETQYF
cdr3_nt: TGCGCCAGCAGCTTGGAGTACCAAGAGACCCAGTACTTC
j_call: TRBJ2-5
v_call: TRBV5-1
d_call: .
clone_size: many

cdr3_aa: CASSAGGGGKETQYF
cdr3_nt: TGTGCCAGCAGCGCCGGTGGAGGCGGAAAGGAGACCCAGTACTTC
j_call: TRBJ2-5
v_call: TRBV5-4
d_call: .
clone_size: many

cdr3_aa: CASSGQGRYNEQFF
cdr3_nt: TGTGCCAGCAGTGGACAGGGCCGGTACAATGAGCAGTTCTTC
j_call: TRBJ2-1
v_call: TRBV28
d_call: TRBD1
clone_size: .

cdr3_aa: CANRPSLGTGELLF
cdr3_nt: TGTGCCAACAGACCGAGCCTTGGCACCGGGGAGCTGCTTTTT
j_call: TRBJ2-2
v_call: TRBV11-1
d_call: .
clone_size: .

cdr3_aa: CASSPPQRTGKNIQYF
cdr3_nt: TGTGCCAGCAGTCCCCCTCAAAGAACGGGGAAAAACATTCAGTACTTC
j_call: TRBJ2-4
v_call: TRBV6-5
d_call: .
clone_size: many

cdr3_aa: CASSLDPSGKYGYTF
cdr3_nt: TGTGCCAGCAGCTTAGATCCCTCAGGGAAGTATGGCTACACCTTC
j_call: TRBJ1-2
v_call: TRBV11-2
d_call: .
clone_size: medium-sized

cdr3_aa: CAIRDPKGGIQNQPQHF
cdr3_nt: TGTGCCATCAGAGATCCCAAGGGGGGGATTCAAAATCAGCCCCAGCATTTT
j_call: TRBJ1-5
v_call: TRBV10-3
d_call: .
clone_size: .

cdr3_aa: CVSSRTEGLAEQYF
cdr3_nt: TGTGTCAGCAGCCGTACGGAGGGTCTAGCCGAGCAGTACTTC
j_call: TRBJ2-7
v_call: TRBV11-2
d_call: .
clone_size: .

cdr3_aa: CASSSRAGAHTQYF
cdr3_nt: TGTGCCAGCAGCTCCCGGGCGGGGGCACATACGCAGTATTTT
j_call: TRBJ2-3
v_call: TRBV11-2
d_call: .
clone_size: .

cdr3_aa: CARNPGNTGEPFF
cdr3_nt: TGCGCCAGAAATCCGGGGAACACCGGGGAGCCGTTTTTT
j_call: TRBJ2-2
v_call: TRBV5-1
d_call: .
clone_size: .

cdr3_aa: CASSLGDRSVTNEQYF
cdr3_nt: TGTGCCAGCAGCTTAGGGGACAGGTCGGTTACTAACGAGCAGTACTTC
j_call: TRBJ2-7
v_call: TRBV7-8
d_call: TRBD1
clone_size: .

cdr3_aa: CATWGGTGELFF
cdr3_nt: TGTGCCACGTGGGGGGGCACCGGGGAGCTGTTTTTT
j_call: TRBJ2-2
v_call: TRBV28
d_call: TRBD2
clone_size: many

cdr3_aa: CASLGGSETQYF
cdr3_nt: TGCGCCAGCCTCGGGGGGTCGGAGACCCAGTACTTC
j_call: TRBJ2-5
v_call: TRBV5-1
d_call: TRBD2
clone_size: many

cdr3_aa: CGSNLESKGTQYF
cdr3_nt: TGTGGCAGCAACTTAGAATCCAAGGGGACACAGTACTTC
j_call: TRBJ2-5
v_call: TRBV11-2
d_call: .
clone_size: .

cdr3_aa: CASSQVWDRGFTDTQYF
cdr3_nt: TGCGCCAGCAGCCAAGTTTGGGACAGGGGATTCACAGATACGCAGTATTTT
j_call: TRBJ2-3
v_call: TRBV4-1
d_call: TRBD1
clone_size: many

cdr3_aa: CASSLGARREGNDEQFF
cdr3_nt: TGTGCCAGCAGCTTGGGGGCGAGGCGGGAGGGTAACGATGAGCAGTTCTTC
j_call: TRBJ2-1
v_call: TRBV5-4
d_call: TRBD2
clone_size: .

cdr3_aa: CASSLVRSEQYF
cdr3_nt: TGTGCCAGCAGCTTGGTCCGTAGCGAGCAGTACTTC
j_call: TRBJ2-7
v_call: TRBV5-6
d_call: .
clone_size: many

cdr3_aa: CTSSEATGTQETQNF
cdr3_nt: TGTACCAGCAGTGAAGCAACCGGTACTCAAGAGACCCAGAACTTC
j_call: TRBJ2-5
v_call: TRBV6-1
d_call: .
clone_size: .

cdr3_aa: CASGYSAGGYAF
cdr3_nt: TGTGCCAGCGGTTACTCCGCCGGTGGCTACGCCTTC
j_call: TRBJ1-2
v_call: TRBV6-5
d_call: .
clone_size: .

cdr3_aa: CASSPAGEPSTDTQYF
cdr3_nt: TGCGCCAGCAGCCCCGCCGGGGAACCCTCCACAGATACGCAGTATTTT
j_call: TRBJ2-3
v_call: TRBV5-1
d_call: .
clone_size: few

cdr3_aa: CTSSERVGETHYF
cdr3_nt: TGCACCAGCAGTGAAAGGGTAGGGGAGACCCATTACTTC
j_call: TRBJ2-5
v_call: TRBV10-1
d_call: .
clone_size: .

cdr3_aa: CASSLIGSGSNEQFF
cdr3_nt: TGTGCCAGCAGCTTAATCGGTAGCGGGAGCAATGAGCAGTTCTTC
j_call: TRBJ2-1
v_call: TRBV7-3
d_call: TRBD2
clone_size: few

cdr3_aa: CSVEDTNRQGVYEQYF
cdr3_nt: TGCAGCGTTGAAGATACCAATCGGCAGGGGGTCTACGAGCAGTACTTC
j_call: TRBJ2-7
v_call: TRBV29-1
d_call: TRBD1
clone_size: many

cdr3_aa: CASSPTTGTYGNTF
cdr3_nt: TGCGCCAGCAGCCCTACCACAGGGACATATGGCAACACCTTC
j_call: TRBJ1-2
v_call: TRBV4-1
d_call: .
clone_size: .

cdr3_aa: CASSKVGAGELFF
cdr3_nt: TGTGCCAGCAGCAAGGTGGGAGCCGGAGAGCTGTTTTTT
j_call: TRBJ2-2
v_call: TRBV6-5
d_call: .
clone_size: .

cdr3_aa: CASSYRQGEGTEAFF
cdr3_nt: TGTGCCAGCAGTTACCGACAGGGGGAGGGCACTGAAGCTTTCTTT
j_call: TRBJ1-1
v_call: TRBV6-5
d_call: TRBD1
clone_size: many

cdr3_aa: CVSSLVQGASDEQFF
cdr3_nt: TGTGTCAGCAGCTTGGTTCAGGGCGCTTCGGATGAGCAGTTCTTC
j_call: TRBJ2-1
v_call: TRBV5-4
d_call: .
clone_size: .

cdr3_aa: CVSSLTSEGDTQYF
cdr3_nt: TGTGTCAGCAGTTTGACTAGCGAGGGGGATACGCAGTATTTT
j_call: TRBJ2-3
v_call: TRBV28
d_call: TRBD2
clone_size: .

cdr3_aa: CASSPIRGQGTYNEQFF
cdr3_nt: TGTGCCAGCAGCCCTATAAGGGGACAGGGGACTTACAATGAGCAGTTCTTC
j_call: TRBJ2-1
v_call: TRBV11-3
d_call: TRBD1
clone_size: .

cdr3_aa: CTSSLARRAITDTQYF
cdr3_nt: TGTACCAGCAGCTTAGCCCGACGGGCGATCACAGATACGCAGTATTTT
j_call: TRBJ2-3
v_call: TRBV11-2
d_call: .
clone_size: once

cdr3_aa: CANSLALVGGPNGEQFF
cdr3_nt: TGCGCCAACAGCTTGGCGCTAGTGGGGGGCCCAAACGGTGAGCAGTTCTTC
j_call: TRBJ2-1
v_call: TRBV5-1
d_call: .
clone_size: .

cdr3_aa: CASSSLAGVEGELFF
cdr3_nt: TGCGCCAGCAGCTCCTTAGCGGGAGTGGAGGGGGAGCTGTTTTTT
j_call: TRBJ2-2
v_call: TRBV5-1
d_call: TRBD2
clone_size: few

cdr3_aa: CASTPGRGTDMQYF
cdr3_nt: TGTGCCAGCACTCCGGGAAGGGGCACAGATATGCAGTATTTT
j_call: TRBJ2-3
v_call: TRBV25-1
d_call: .
clone_size: .